This paragraph reports one T cell receptor (beta chain). The data originate from a study of blood T cell repertoires in COVID-19. Deletions cut 11 bases from V and 3 bases from J, with 23 bases between. CDR1 and CDR2 (germline): MNHEY, SMNVEV (reference sequence). CDR3 length: 16 amino acids. Measured with immunoSEQ multiplex PCR; TCRdb has only the in-frame clones, and not every one. In the table there are 150,000 to 200,000 clones, less than 85% of which are singletons. This rearrangement joins TRBV27 to TRBJ1-5, with a possible D match to TRBD1 (5 bases). Sequencing was carried out using PBMCs or T cells enriched from blood (not recorded which). The TCR was taken from a woman aged 55-75 years with acute COVID-19. This CDR3 is CAGHPRGRLDNQPQHF. CDR3 sequence (DNA): TGTGCCGGCCACCCTAGGGGTCGTCTTGACAATCAGCCCCAGCATTTT.